Sequencing of this TCR beta chain was carried out in a study of type 1 and type 2 diabetes patients. In the study overall: Samples came from type 1 diabetic, type 2 diabetic or nondiabetic people, recruited in China. Whole-study findings and limits: Type 2 diabetes repertoires were more diverse than type 1 diabetes repertoires.

This CDR3 spans 15 amino acids. Per germline, CDR1 PRHDT and CDR2 FYEKMQ (reference sequence). The V and J ends lost 2 bases and 5 bases respectively, with 16 bases between them. All diabetic donors were classified as either type 1 or type 2 diabetes. With respect to this clonotype: What it recognizes is unknown.

Genomic DNA was the PCR template. The TCR beta CDR3 region was amplified using 30 forward and 13 reverse primers. From the multiplex PCR reads, TCRdb called clonotypes with MiXCR, one entry per CDR3 protein. The table has 250,000 or so distinct CDR3 sequences, around 47% seen once. This clonotype originated in a man younger than 35 with type 2 diabetes. The genes are TRBV13 and TRBJ2-7, with a tentative D call TRBD2 (7 bases). Sequencing was carried out using peripheral blood mononuclear cells (PBMCs). The CDR3 loop is CASSLFGGGAHEQYF. The CDR3 DNA is TGTGCCAGCAGCTTATTCGGTGGGGGGGCCCACGAGCAGTACTTC.